This entry lists 32 T cell receptor beta chains sequenced from one sample in a study of T-cell memory formation after mild COVID-19. MiXCR was run by TCRdb on the 5' RACE reads, yielding one entry per CDR3 protein. The sample yields a few hundred thousand distinct CDR3 sequences, roughly a quarter seen once. The sample was PBMCs or a T cell subset sorted from them (not recorded which). All receptors come from an adult woman who had mild COVID-19 (a few samples of this study predate the infection). Cell type and time point are not known.

This rearrangement joins TRBV7-2 to TRBJ2-7; 12 nucleotides match TRBD2. The CDR3 spans 20 residues. The germline V gene has CDR1 SGHTA and CDR2 FQGNSA. J was trimmed by 5 bases and V by 2 bases; bases with no gene match: 19. The DNA for the CDR3 is TGTGCCAGCAGCTTAATCTCATCTGGGCTAGCGGGAGGGCCGGCTAACGAGCAGTACTTC. It is translated as CASSLISSGLAGGPANEQYF.

The chain couples TRBV6-1 to TRBJ2-7, with 7 bases matching TRBD2. CDR3 length equals 13 residues. Germline CDR1 is MNHNS and CDR2 is SASEGT. With V trimmed by 7 bases and J by 6 bases, 9 bases remained unmatched. CDR3 loop: CASTGLDPSEQYF. The CDR3, as DNA: TGTGCCAGCACCGGACTAGACCCTAGCGAGCAGTACTTC.

The chain links TRBV7-9 to TRBJ1-1; D perhaps matches TRBD1 (6 bases). Germline V gene sequence: CDR1 SEHNR, CDR2 FQNEAQ (reference sequence). This CDR3 spans 15 amino acids. Trimming removed 4 bases from V and 1 base from J, with 13 bases in between. The CDR3 is CASSSNRDTNTEAFF. CDR3 nucleotide sequence: TGTGCCAGCAGCTCGAACAGGGATACGAACACTGAAGCTTTCTTT. The whole variable domain, filled in from reference TRBV7-9 and TRBJ1-1, reads DTGVSQNPRHKITKRGQNVTFRCDPISEHNRLYWYRQTLGQGPEFLTYFQNEAQLEKSRLLSDRFSAERPKGSFSTLEIQRTEQGDSAMYLCASSSNRDTNTEAFFGQGTRLTVV.

The table lists this clonotype with a count of one. The chain joins TRBV5-1 to TRBJ1-1, with TRBD1 identical over 11 bases. The junction had 9 bases not matched to a gene; V was cut back by 3 bases and J by 8 bases. The CDR3 has 15 residues. Germline CDR1 and CDR2: SGHRS and YFSETQ. This CDR3 reads CASSSPDRGRGEAFF. In DNA, the CDR3 is TGCGCCAGCAGCTCTCCGGACAGGGGGCGCGGAGAAGCTTTCTTT.

The V gene is TRBV10-3, the J gene TRBJ2-3; D is ambiguous. The germline CDR1 and CDR2 sequences are ENHRY and SYGVKD. The CDR3 covers 14 residues. V was trimmed by 2 bases and J by 0 bases, leaving 6 bases between them. CDR3 coding DNA: TGTGCCATCAGTGAGCTGGGCAGCACAGATACGCAGTATTTT. Translation: CAISELGSTDTQYF.

This clonotype occurred a few times. The chain carries TRBV4-1 and TRBJ1-3; TRBD1 matches 9 bases. The CDR3 consists of 15 residues. Trimming took 4 bases from V and 3 from J; bases not matched to a gene: 4. CDR1 is MGHRA and CDR2 is YSYEKL in the germline V gene. This CDR3 reads CASSRQTGGGNTIYF. The DNA for the CDR3 is TGCGCCAGCAGCCGGCAGACAGGGGGTGGAAACACCATATATTTT.

DNA of the CDR3: TGTGCCAGCAGCCTATCTGGGAGAGCCACTGAAGCTTTCTTT. Protein product: CASSLSGRATEAFF. The rearrangement links TRBV12-3 or TRBV12-4 to TRBJ1-1; D is uncertain. Trimming shortened V by 6 bases and J by 4 bases, and 15 bases separated the two germline ends. This CDR3 contains 14 residues.

V gene TRBV20-1 combines with J gene TRBJ2-7; D uncertain. V lost 0 bases and J 4 bases, leaving 16 bases between the germline ends. Germline CDR1 DFQATT, CDR2 SNEGSKA (reference sequence). The CDR3 totals 15 residues. This CDR3 is CSARDPRSTRYEQYF. The DNA for the CDR3 is TGCAGTGCTAGAGATCCACGGTCCACGAGGTACGAGCAGTACTTC.

This chain uses TRBV11-2 with TRBJ2-4; unclear D gene. V lost 4 bases and J 0 bases, leaving 16 bases between the germline ends. Germline values: CDR1 SGHAT, CDR2 FQNNGV. The CDR3 has 17 residues. The CDR3: CASSSLQEIIAKNIQYF. The DNA of the CDR3 is TGTGCCAGCAGCTCGTTACAAGAAATTATAGCCAAAAACATTCAGTACTTC.

This clonotype was found a few times. CDR3 protein: CSAVDGGAAYNEQFF. The CDR3 DNA sequence: TGCAGCGCCGTAGACGGGGGGGCCGCCTACAATGAGCAGTTCTTC. V usage is TRBV29-1 and J usage is TRBJ2-1, with 8 bases matching TRBD2. This CDR3 has 15 amino acids. Germline CDR1 is SQVTM and CDR2 is ANQGSEA. V dropped 7 bases and J dropped 2; count of bases not matched to a gene: 10.

There are a few counts of this clonotype. The rearrangement uses TRBV6-2 or TRBV6-3 and TRBJ2-1; 8 bases map to TRBD1. Per the germline V gene, CDR1 is MNHEY and CDR2 is SVGEGT. Trimming removed 2 bases from V and 7 bases from J; junction bases left unmatched: 10. This CDR3 spans 16 amino acids. CDR3 bases: TGTGCCAGCAGTTACCCGGGACAGGTGAGAGGTAATGAGCAGTTCTTC. Translation gives CASSYPGQVRGNEQFF.

Many counts were recorded for this clonotype. The chain carries TRBV7-2 and TRBJ1-5; maybe TRBD1 (6 bases). Looked up from germline, CDR1 is SGHTA and CDR2 is FQGNSA. Trimming pared 5 bases from V and 7 bases from J, leaving 15 bases between. The CDR3 totals 14 residues. The CDR3 loop reads CASSVSRGYQPQHF. DNA of the CDR3: TGTGCCAGCAGCGTAAGCAGGGGTTACCAGCCCCAGCATTTT.

The chain uses TRBV20-1 and TRBJ2-1, with D perhaps given as TRBD1 or TRBD2 (6 bases each). The V gene's germline CDR1 is DFQATT and CDR2 SNEGSKA (reference sequence). V lost 0 bases, J lost 8 bases, and 17 bases lay in between. CDR3 length: 15 amino acids. In DNA form, the CDR3 reads TGCAGTGCTAGAGATCGCCGGGGGCTTTCAGATGAGCAGTTCTTC. It is translated as CSARDRRGLSDEQFF.

This clonotype appeared many times. CDR3 nucleotides: TGTGCCAGCAGCCAAGATTCAGCGGGGGGTCACAATGAGCAGTTCTTC. Amino acid sequence: CASSQDSAGGHNEQFF. The chain links TRBV3-1 to TRBJ2-1; 9 bases fit TRBD2. CDR3 size: 16 residues. J gave up 5 bases and V 0 bases, and 5 bases lay outside the gene matches. The germline V gene has CDR1 LGHDT and CDR2 YNNKEL (reference sequence).

V usage is TRBV4-2 and J usage is TRBJ1-2, with 7 positions matching TRBD1. From germline, CDR1 is LGHNA and CDR2 YNFKEQ. Trimming at V came to 0 bases and at J to 7 bases, leaving 8 bases not matched to a gene. There are 15 residues in the CDR3. The CDR3 reads CASSQDRTGVGGYTF. CDR3 DNA: TGTGCCAGCAGCCAAGATAGAACAGGGGTGGGTGGCTACACCTTC.

This clonotype has a handful of counts. The genes are TRBV29-1 and TRBJ2-1; D is unresolved. V lost 2 bases, J lost 4 bases, and 9 bases lay in between. The CDR3 covers 13 residues. Germline V gene data show CDR1 as SQVTM and CDR2 as ANQGSEA. CDR3 in amino acids: CSVEKPTYNEQFF. The CDR3 nucleotides read TGCAGCGTTGAAAAGCCCACATACAATGAGCAGTTCTTC.

This clonotype has only a few counts. The junction departs from the called germline gene at one end, perhaps through a read error. The chain links TRBV12-3 or TRBV12-4 to TRBJ1-2, with 7 bases identical to TRBD1. The CDR3 totals 13 residues. CDR3 bases: TGTGCCAGCAGTACCGGACAGGTGTATGACTACACCTTC. Protein: CASSTGQVYDYTF.

As regards this clonotype: The junction does not match germline at one end; this may be a read error. J is TRBJ2-5 and V is TRBV18; D not certain. Germline CDR1 is KGHSH and CDR2 is LQKENI. The CDR3 spans 12 residues. CDR3 in DNA: TGTGCCAGCTCACCACCGGAAGAGACCAAGTACTTC. Translating it yields CASSPPEETKYF.

The table lists this clonotype with a few counts. This chain links TRBV24-1 with TRBJ2-1; D may be TRBD2 (5 bases). The V end lost 2 bases, the J end lost 6 bases, and 16 bases lay between the germline ends. The CDR3 length is 16 residues. The V gene's germline CDR1 is KGHDR and CDR2 SFDVKD. Here the CDR3 DNA reads TGTGCCACCAGTGATTCCGCCCGGGGAACGGCCAATGAGCAGTTCTTC. Encoded protein: CATSDSARGTANEQFF.

The chain links TRBV9 to TRBJ1-3; D is unclear. Germline-derived CDR1 and CDR2 are SGDLS and YYNGEE. V dropped 0 bases and J dropped 3 bases, with 10 bases sitting between them. CDR3 length: 15 residues. The CDR3 sequence is CASSVAPVFGNTIYF. As DNA, the CDR3 is TGTGCCAGCAGCGTAGCCCCGGTTTTTGGAAACACCATATATTTT.

In this sample, this clonotype turned up once. The chain links TRBV7-9 to TRBJ1-6; D is uncertain. The CDR3 has 15 residues. V dropped 3 bases and J dropped 3 bases, with 9 bases sitting between them. Per the germline V gene, CDR1 is SEHNR and CDR2 is FQNEAQ (reference sequence). The CDR3 bases are TGTGCCAGCAGCTTGGTCGGGAACTATAATTCACCCCTCCACTTT. Protein sequence: CASSLVGNYNSPLHF. The whole variable domain, filled in from reference TRBV7-9 and TRBJ1-6, reads DTGVSQNPRHKITKRGQNVTFRCDPISEHNRLYWYRQTLGQGPEFLTYFQNEAQLEKSRLLSDRFSAERPKGSFSTLEIQRTEQGDSAMYLCASSLVGNYNSPLHFGNGTRLTVT.

This clonotype was counted a few times. Here the CDR3 DNA reads TGTGCCAGCAGCTTAGCGCTAGAGGCCGGGGAGCTGTTTTTT. Translated, it gives CASSLALEAGELFF. The chain is built from TRBV7-9 and TRBJ2-2, with no clear D. Germline loops: CDR1 SEHNR, CDR2 FQNEAQ (reference sequence). The CDR3 is made up of 14 amino acids. Trimming shortened V by 0 bases and J by 6 bases, and 8 bases separated the two germline ends.

This clonotype was counted ten times or more. J is TRBJ2-1 and V is TRBV12-3 or TRBV12-4, with TRBD1 matching over 8 bases. Losses at the gene ends were 6 bases for V and 6 bases for J; bases not matched to a gene: 10. The CDR3 loop spans 15 amino acids. The CDR3 DNA sequence: TGTGCCAGCAGCCCATGGCAGGGGGCGGGCAATGAGCAGTTCTTC. Amino acid sequence: CASSPWQGAGNEQFF.

The chain uses TRBV6-5 and TRBJ2-3; 12 nucleotides agree with TRBD2. CDR3 length: 16 residues. The V and J ends lost 6 bases and 1 base, in that order; junction bases with no gene match: 5. Per the germline V gene, CDR1 is MNHEY and CDR2 is SVGAGI. CDR3 DNA: TGTGCCAGCAGCCCCAGGACTAGCGGGGGCACAGATACGCAGTATTTT. Its translation is CASSPRTSGGTDTQYF.

CDR3: CASGGYTGELFF. Here the CDR3 DNA reads TGTGCCAGCGGGGGGTACACCGGGGAGCTGTTTTTT. The V and J genes are TRBV7-6 and TRBJ2-2, with D perhaps TRBD2 (6 bases). The V end was cut by 8 bases, the J end by 3 bases, with 7 bases between. The germline V gene encodes CDR1 SGHVS and CDR2 FNYEAQ. CDR3 length equals 12 residues.

This sequence joins TRBV7-3 and TRBJ2-1, with D possibly matching TRBD1 (5 bases). The CDR3 is made up of 15 amino acids. The V gene's germline CDR1 is SGHTA and CDR2 FQGTGA. Trimming left V 0 bases short and J 2 bases short, with 8 bases between. The CDR3 sequence is CASSLTGAPYNEQFF. The DNA of the CDR3 is TGTGCCAGCAGCTTAACAGGGGCGCCCTACAATGAGCAGTTCTTC.

The CDR3 spells CASSPLGQGVDTQYF. In DNA, the CDR3 is TGTGCCAGCAGCCCCCTCGGACAGGGAGTGGATACGCAGTATTTT. The chain links TRBV7-2 to TRBJ2-3, with 8 bases that match TRBD1. CDR1 and CDR2 from the germline V gene are SGHTA and FQGNSA. V trimming: 5 bases; J trimming: 6 bases; junction bases outside the gene matches: 10. CDR3 size: 15 residues.

V and J are TRBV28 and TRBJ2-7; 8 bases are a match to TRBD1. Germline CDR1 and CDR2: MDHEN and SYDVKM. The CDR3 spans 16 residues. V was pared by 4 bases and J by 3 bases, with 11 bases of the junction left unmatched. The CDR3 region is CASSWAFRTGGYEQYF. CDR3 nucleotides: TGTGCCAGCAGTTGGGCATTTAGAACAGGGGGCTACGAGCAGTACTTC.

This clonotype has a handful of counts. The rearrangement links TRBV9 to TRBJ2-7, with TRBD2 identical over 12 bases. Germline V gives CDR1 SGDLS, CDR2 YYNGEE. V gave up 0 bases and J gave up 5 bases; unmatched junction bases: 6. This CDR3 has 16 amino acids. CDR3 amino acids: CASSVAPSGGANEQYF. The DNA of the CDR3 is TGTGCCAGCAGCGTAGCCCCTAGCGGGGGGGCTAACGAGCAGTACTTC.

This sequence joins TRBV14 and TRBJ2-3; possible D gene TRBD2, 6 bases. The CDR3 spans 15 residues. Between the trimmed V and J ends, which lost 4 bases and 6 bases, there was a span of 17 bases. CDR1 is SGHDN, CDR2 FVKESK, per germline. The CDR3 loop is CASSLGPGRGDTQYF. The CDR3 DNA follows: TGTGCCAGCAGCCTGGGACCCGGCCGGGGGGATACGCAGTATTTT.

The V gene is TRBV29-1, the J gene TRBJ2-3, with TRBD1 identical over 7 bases. Losses at the gene ends were 5 bases for V and 5 bases for J; bases not matched to a gene: 10. The CDR3 length is 14 residues. The germline gives CDR1 SQVTM, CDR2 ANQGSEA. The CDR3 region is CSVQTGPRGDTQYF. CDR3 bases: TGCAGCGTTCAGACAGGGCCCCGGGGAGATACGCAGTATTTT.

This clonotype appeared a few times. The V call is TRBV12-3 or TRBV12-4, the J call TRBJ2-7; possibly TRBD2 for D (6 bases). V was shortened by 3 bases and J by 4 bases, with 13 bases between the two germline ends. The CDR3 consists of 14 residues. The CDR3 region has the DNA TGTGCCAGCAGTTTCGGAGGGAGCCAATACGAGCAGTACTTC. This gives the protein CASSFGGSQYEQYF.